This T cell receptor (beta chain) was recorded in a study of T cells after yellow fever vaccination. Notes on the study in general: The study found a weaker secondary response that peaked faster, day 5 versus 15. A small share of clonotypes appeared in both CD4 and CD8 compartments. Within FACS-sorted repertoires, abundant clonotypes contaminating from the bulk population could be present. Reappearance after the booster was seen for most primary-vaccination clones, at 95% to 97% CD4 and 80% to 90% CD8.

Each CDR3 protein is one row after TCRdb ran MiXCR on the 5' RACE reads. Here the sample spans 200,000 or so distinct CDR3 sequences, 6% to 8% being singletons. The CDR3 runs to 15 residues. Trimming took 4 bases from V and 0 from J, leaving 10 bases between them. Per germline, CDR1 SGHTA and CDR2 FQGNSA. Comments on this clonotype: The antigen is unknown.

The chain uses TRBV7-2 and TRBJ2-1; the D gene is possibly TRBD1 (5 bases). The sequenced sample was CD4+ T cells sorted from PBMCs, obtained on the day of the yellow fever booster vaccination. The clonotype was recovered from a man aged 25-45 years who received the YFV17D yellow fever vaccine. In DNA, the CDR3 is TGTGCCAGCAGCTCTGGACACAGCTCCTACAATGAGCAGTTCTTC. This codes for CASSSGHSSYNEQFF.